The rows below give T cell receptor beta chains drawn from one sample of a study of cytomegalovirus exposure and HLA in healthy donors. This table comes from immunoSEQ multiplex PCR, and its TCRdb copy is limited to in-frame clones, with some not included. The sample yields over 150,000 clones, 80% seen once. The sample taken for sequencing was PBMCs. These receptors all come from a human donor in good health. Each CDR3 is given with its conserved first and last residue. The D gene is left open where the match is weak. Clone size, where shown, is once, few, many, or a class for clones that have expanded.

D gene	J gene	V gene	clone size	CDR3 DNA	CDR3 protein
TRBD1	TRBJ2-7	TRBV10-3	NA	TGTGCCATCAGTGAGCCAGGGGGCAAATACGAGCAGTACTTC	CAISEPGGKYEQYF
NA	TRBJ1-5	TRBV15	NA	TGTGCCACCAGCAGAGAGGGCACTGGACAACTTAGCAATCAGCCCCAGCATTTT	CATSREGTGQLSNQPQHF
TRBD2	TRBJ2-3	TRBV12-5	NA	TGTGCTAGTGGTTTGGCCAGCGGGGGGGGATACACAGATACGCAGTATTTT	CASGLASGGGYTDTQYF
TRBD2	TRBJ2-7	TRBV11-2	NA	TGTGCCAGCAGCTCATGGGGTCGGGGGGTCGACGAGCAGTACTTC	CASSSWGRGVDEQYF
TRBD2	TRBJ2-1	TRBV2	once	TGTGCCAGCTTTCCGGGGGGACTTTTCTATGAGCAGTTCTTC	CASFPGGLFYEQFF
TRBD2	TRBJ2-3	TRBV4-1	NA	TGCGCCAGCAGCCAAGGCCCGCTAGCGGGGACAGATACGCAGTATTTT	CASSQGPLAGTDTQYF
NA	TRBJ2-2	TRBV2	once	TGTGCCAGCAGTGAAGACAGCACGAACACCGGGGAGCTGTTTTTT	CASSEDSTNTGELFF
TRBD1	TRBJ2-7	TRBV7-8	NA	TGTGCCAGCAGCCGTCCGGGACAGGCTTCCTACGAGCAGTACTTC	CASSRPGQASYEQYF
NA	TRBJ1-2	TRBV7-2	NA	TGTGCCAGCAGCGTCATTCGGGAGGGGGGCTACACCTTC	CASSVIREGGYTF
TRBD1	TRBJ2-7	TRBV15	NA	TGTGCCACCAGCAGGGGCCTTGGACAGGGGGACACCTACGAGCAGTACTTC	CATSRGLGQGDTYEQYF
NA	TRBJ1-5	TRBV4-1	NA	TGCGCCAGCAGGGAAACAGGGTTAGGGGATCAGCCCCAGCATTTT	CASRETGLGDQPQHF
TRBD2	TRBJ2-1	TRBV9	NA	TGTGCTAGCAGCGGCTGGGGGACTAACTACAATGAGCAGTTCTTC	CASSGWGTNYNEQFF
NA	TRBJ2-7	TRBV7-2	NA	TGTGCCAGCAGCTTCAACCGGGACAAGATCTACGAGCAGTACTTC	CASSFNRDKIYEQYF
NA	TRBJ2-7	TRBV5-6	NA	TGTGCCAGCAGCTTAGGGGGGGCCGACTACGAGCAGTACTTC	CASSLGGADYEQYF
NA	TRBJ1-6	TRBV28	NA	TGTGCCAGCAGTTGGGCGTCCTATAATTCACCCCTCCACTTT	CASSWASYNSPLHF
NA	TRBJ1-2	TRBV6-1	NA	TGTGCCAGCAGTGAATTGCGGGGGAGAGGTGGCTACACCTTC	CASSELRGRGGYTF
NA	TRBJ2-2	TRBV19	once	TGTGCCAGTAGTATAGTAACGGGGACCGGGGAGCTGTTTTTT	CASSIVTGTGELFF
NA	TRBJ1-4	TRBV12-5	NA	TGTGCTAGTGGTTTGGTCCCATCTACAGGTGCAACTAATGAAAAACTGTTTTTT	CASGLVPSTGATNEKLFF
NA	TRBJ2-7	TRBV10-3	NA	TGTGCCAGCCGGCCCAGGGGAGGGGAGCAGTACTTC	CASRPRGGEQYF
TRBD1	TRBJ1-2	TRBV16	NA	TGTGCCAGCAGCCTTGCGACAGGGAGAGGCTACACCTTC	CASSLATGRGYTF
NA	TRBJ2-2	TRBV6-6	NA	TGTGCCAGCAGTGGGGGCTCGAACACCGGGGAGCTGTTTTTT	CASSGGSNTGELFF
NA	TRBJ2-1	TRBV2	once	TGTGCCAGCAGTGAAGGAGGAAATGAGCAGTTCTTC	CASSEGGNEQFF
TRBD1	TRBJ1-5	TRBV19	once	TGTGCCAGTAGTGTTACAGGGGACGTAGGAGCCCAGCATTTT	CASSVTGDVGAQHF
NA	TRBJ1-2	TRBV27	once	TGTGCCAGCAGAATATCAGGGGAACGGAGTGGCTACACCTTC	CASRISGERSGYTF
NA	TRBJ1-2	TRBV7-2	NA	TGTGCCAGCAGCTTAGCCAGTGGGAGCGGGGGCTACACCTTC	CASSLASGSGGYTF
NA	TRBJ2-3	TRBV27	NA	TGTGCCAGCAGTTTCCGTCCGTCAGGGGATATTGGAGATACGCAGTATTTT	CASSFRPSGDIGDTQYF
TRBD1	TRBJ1-5	TRBV10-3	NA	TGTGCCATCAGTGGGACAGGGCTTCAGCCCCAGCATTTT	CAISGTGLQPQHF
NA	TRBJ2-3	TRBV11-3	NA	TGTGCCAGCAGCTCCATCGCCGGGGGTGGCGCAGATACGCAGTATTTT	CASSSIAGGGADTQYF
NA	TRBJ1-1	TRBV4-3	NA	TGCGCCAGCAGCCAAGACCGGGGCACTGAAGCTTTCTTT	CASSQDRGTEAFF
NA	TRBJ1-2	TRBV7-2	NA	TGTGCCAGCAGCTTAGGACAGCAGAGCTATGGCTACACCTTC	CASSLGQQSYGYTF
NA	TRBJ2-2	TRBV27	NA	TGTGCCAGCAGTTTAATTGTCAGCGCGAACACCGGGGAGCTGTTTTTT	CASSLIVSANTGELFF
TRBD1	TRBJ1-2	TRBV10-3	NA	TGTGCCAGTATGGGTCCGGGACAGGGGGCAAGTGGCTACACCTTC	CASMGPGQGASGYTF
TRBD2	TRBJ2-3	TRBV4-3	NA	TGCGCCAGCAGCCAAACTCGGGAGACTAGCGGGGGCATACCTAGCACAGATACGCAGTATTTT	CASSQTRETSGGIPSTDTQYF
NA	TRBJ1-2	TRBV6-5	NA	TGTGCCAGCAGACCGGCAAGCGGCGGCTACACCTTC	CASRPASGGYTF
NA	TRBJ1-4	TRBV19	NA	TGTGCCAGTTCCCAACAGGGCGGAGGCGAAAAACTGTTTTTT	CASSQQGGGEKLFF
TRBD1	TRBJ1-1	TRBV19	NA	TGTGCCAGTAGTGACGGACAGGGGGCACTCATGAACACTGAAGCTTTCTTT	CASSDGQGALMNTEAFF
TRBD1	TRBJ1-6	TRBV9	NA	TGTGCCAGCCGGGGACAGCTAAATTCACCCCTCCACTTT	CASRGQLNSPLHF
NA	TRBJ1-6	TRBV4-1	NA	TGCGCCAGCAGCCAAGAGCTACAGGGCCGAAATTCACCCCTCCACTTT	CASSQELQGRNSPLHF
NA	TRBJ1-4	TRBV2	NA	TGTGCCAACAGACAGGTCCTTAATGAAAAACTGTTTTTT	CANRQVLNEKLFF
NA	TRBJ2-7	TRBV7-2	few	TGTGCCAGCAGCTTAGGTTGGGGGGACCGGTGGGAGCAGTACTTC	CASSLGWGDRWEQYF
NA	TRBJ1-3	TRBV5-4	NA	TGTGCCAGCAGCTCGGGTCAGGGCTCTTTAAACACCATATATTTT	CASSSGQGSLNTIYF
NA	TRBJ1-1	TRBV5-5	NA	TGTGCCAGCAGTTTACAGGGTTTCAGGGAAGCTTTCTTT	CASSLQGFREAFF
TRBD1	TRBJ1-1	TRBV27	NA	TGTGCCAGCAGTTCCCCCGGGACAGGGGGCGTCACTGAAGCTTTCTTT	CASSSPGTGGVTEAFF